A selection of T cell receptor beta chains follows, all from one sample in a study of immune heterogeneity within non-small cell lung tumors. A single record per CDR3 protein comes from TCRdb applying MiXCR to the multiplex PCR reads. The sample has some 9,300 distinct CDR3 sequences; 30% to 35% are singletons. Material for sequencing was lung tumor tissue. The receptors come from a man between 60 and 70 years old with non-small cell lung cancer. The CDR3 runs from the conserved cysteine through the conserved F or W. Fields, in order: CDR3 protein, CDR3 DNA, J gene, V gene, clone size, D gene. D genes are given only for firm matches. The listing skips clone size in some rows; elsewhere it reads once, few, many or a size class.

CDR3aa: CASSDGPLPSYGYTF; CDR3nt: TGTGCCAGCAGTGACGGGCCTCTCCCTAGCTATGGCTACACCTTC; j_gene: TRBJ1-2; v_gene: TRBV6-1; abundance: medium-sized; d_gene: NA
CDR3aa: CASSIRETQYF; CDR3nt: TGTGCCAGCAGTATAAGGGAGACCCAGTACTTC; j_gene: TRBJ2-5; v_gene: TRBV2; abundance: many; d_gene: NA
CDR3aa: CASSISGGRYNEQFF; CDR3nt: TGTGCCAGTAGTATTAGCGGGGGTAGATACAATGAGCAGTTCTTC; j_gene: TRBJ2-1; v_gene: TRBV19; abundance: few; d_gene: TRBD2
CDR3aa: CASSLRTSGYPTPRYNEQFF; CDR3nt: TGTGCCAGCAGCTTAAGGACTAGCGGGTACCCAACCCCCAGGTACAATGAGCAGTTCTTC; j_gene: TRBJ2-1; v_gene: TRBV11-2; abundance: NA; d_gene: TRBD2
CDR3aa: CASSLSRTGYEQYF; CDR3nt: TGTGCCAGCAGTTTATCCAGGACAGGATACGAGCAGTACTTC; j_gene: TRBJ2-7; v_gene: TRBV28; abundance: few; d_gene: TRBD1
CDR3aa: CASSLGSPGNEQFF; CDR3nt: TGTGCCAGCAGCTTAGGGAGTCCGGGAAATGAGCAGTTCTTC; j_gene: TRBJ2-1; v_gene: TRBV7-9; abundance: large; d_gene: NA
CDR3aa: CASSYSTGGTEAFF; CDR3nt: TGTGCCAGCAGTTACTCGACGGGGGGCACTGAAGCTTTCTTT; j_gene: TRBJ1-1; v_gene: TRBV6-6; abundance: many; d_gene: NA
CDR3aa: CASSPMAAGANTEAFF; CDR3nt: TGCGCCAGCAGCCCAATGGCGGCCGGGGCGAACACTGAAGCTTTCTTT; j_gene: TRBJ1-1; v_gene: TRBV4-1; abundance: NA; d_gene: NA
CDR3aa: CASSYRGPEAFF; CDR3nt: TGTGCCAGCAGTTACAGGGGACCTGAAGCTTTCTTT; j_gene: TRBJ1-1; v_gene: TRBV12-3/TRBV12-4; abundance: NA; d_gene: TRBD1
CDR3aa: CASSPASMGSSYNEQFF; CDR3nt: TGTGCCAGCTCACCTGCTTCCATGGGCAGCTCCTACAATGAGCAGTTCTTC; j_gene: TRBJ2-1; v_gene: TRBV18; abundance: NA; d_gene: NA
CDR3aa: CASQRGTYGYTF; CDR3nt: TGTGCCAGCCAAAGGGGCACCTATGGCTACACCTTC; j_gene: TRBJ1-2; v_gene: TRBV6-2/TRBV6-3; abundance: medium-sized; d_gene: NA
CDR3aa: CASSARMGDRGIF; CDR3nt: TGTGCCAGTAGTGCAAGAATGGGAGACAGGGGAATTTTT; j_gene: TRBJ2-3; v_gene: TRBV19; abundance: many; d_gene: TRBD1
CDR3aa: CAWRKTGIVYEQYF; CDR3nt: TGTGCCTGGAGAAAAACAGGGATCGTCTACGAGCAGTACTTC; j_gene: TRBJ2-7; v_gene: TRBV30; abundance: NA; d_gene: NA
CDR3aa: CASRTGAGQPQHF; CDR3nt: TGTGCCAGCAGGACAGGGGCGGGCCAGCCCCAGCATTTT; j_gene: TRBJ1-5; v_gene: TRBV2; abundance: NA; d_gene: TRBD1
CDR3aa: CASSNSGANVLTF; CDR3nt: TGTGCCAGCAGCAACTCTGGGGCCAACGTCCTGACTTTC; j_gene: TRBJ2-6; v_gene: TRBV9; abundance: few; d_gene: NA
CDR3aa: CASSGDRGRDNEQFF; CDR3nt: TGTGCCAGTAGCGGCGACAGGGGAAGGGACAATGAGCAGTTCTTC; j_gene: TRBJ2-1; v_gene: TRBV19; abundance: many; d_gene: TRBD1
CDR3aa: CASSTGTGGNEKLFF; CDR3nt: TGTGCCAGTAGTACTGGGACAGGCGGTAATGAAAAACTGTTTTTT; j_gene: TRBJ1-4; v_gene: TRBV19; abundance: medium-sized; d_gene: TRBD1
CDR3aa: CASSLLAGVASSTDTQYF; CDR3nt: TGTGCCAGCAGCTTACTAGCGGGCGTAGCCTCTAGCACAGATACGCAGTATTTT; j_gene: TRBJ2-3; v_gene: TRBV7-3; abundance: many; d_gene: TRBD2
CDR3aa: CASSQDRGLWNTEAFF; CDR3nt: TGTGCCAGCAGCCAAGACAGGGGGCTTTGGAACACTGAAGCTTTCTTT; j_gene: TRBJ1-1; v_gene: TRBV14; abundance: few; d_gene: TRBD1
CDR3aa: CSAQTGKIEAFF; CDR3nt: TGCAGTGCTCAAACAGGGAAAATTGAAGCTTTCTTT; j_gene: TRBJ1-1; v_gene: TRBV20-1; abundance: many; d_gene: NA
CDR3aa: CASSYGQASNQPQHF; CDR3nt: TGTGCCAGCAGTTACGGCCAGGCCAGCAATCAGCCCCAGCATTTT; j_gene: TRBJ1-5; v_gene: TRBV6-2/TRBV6-3; abundance: medium-sized; d_gene: NA
CDR3aa: CASSTVNRGTEAFF; CDR3nt: TGTGCCAGCAGTACCGTTAACAGGGGCACTGAAGCTTTCTTT; j_gene: TRBJ1-1; v_gene: TRBV27; abundance: medium-sized; d_gene: TRBD1
CDR3aa: CAISEQYNEQFF; CDR3nt: TGTGCCATCAGTGAGCAATACAATGAGCAGTTCTTC; j_gene: TRBJ2-1; v_gene: TRBV10-3; abundance: NA; d_gene: NA
CDR3aa: CASTLSGLPGTDTQYF; CDR3nt: TGTGCCAGCACACTCTCGGGGCTCCCCGGCACAGATACGCAGTATTTT; j_gene: TRBJ2-3; v_gene: TRBV7-2; abundance: many; d_gene: NA
CDR3aa: CSVCWSGRANEQFF; CDR3nt: TGCAGCGTGTGTTGGAGCGGGAGGGCCAATGAGCAGTTCTTC; j_gene: TRBJ2-1; v_gene: TRBV29-1; abundance: few; d_gene: TRBD2
CDR3aa: CASSPGTGFNNSPLHF; CDR3nt: TGTGCCAGCAGCCCCGGGACAGGGTTTAATAATTCACCCCTCCACTTT; j_gene: TRBJ1-6; v_gene: TRBV28; abundance: medium-sized; d_gene: TRBD1
CDR3aa: CASSRTGGLAPYEQYF; CDR3nt: TGTGCCAGCAGCCGCACGGGAGGTCTTGCGCCCTACGAGCAGTACTTC; j_gene: TRBJ2-7; v_gene: TRBV6-1; abundance: medium-sized; d_gene: TRBD2
CDR3aa: CSIGTGGTNEKLFF; CDR3nt: TGCAGCATCGGGACAGGGGGGACTAATGAAAAACTGTTTTTT; j_gene: TRBJ1-4; v_gene: TRBV29-1; abundance: NA; d_gene: TRBD1
CDR3aa: CASSDPLGITYEQYF; CDR3nt: TGTGCCAGCAGTGACCCTCTAGGAATTACCTACGAGCAGTACTTC; j_gene: TRBJ2-7; v_gene: TRBV6-1; abundance: NA; d_gene: NA
CDR3aa: CASISEGQGVYEQYF; CDR3nt: TGTGCCAGCATCTCCGAGGGACAGGGGGTCTACGAGCAGTACTTC; j_gene: TRBJ2-7; v_gene: TRBV7-9; abundance: many; d_gene: TRBD1
CDR3aa: CASRYRDSRTQYF; CDR3nt: TGTGCCAGCAGGTACAGGGATAGTAGGACCCAGTACTTC; j_gene: TRBJ2-5; v_gene: TRBV11-2; abundance: NA; d_gene: NA
CDR3aa: CASTRQGASGTGANVLTF; CDR3nt: TGTGCCAGCACCAGACAGGGGGCTTCAGGGACTGGGGCCAACGTCCTGACTTTC; j_gene: TRBJ2-6; v_gene: TRBV2; abundance: many; d_gene: TRBD1
CDR3aa: CASSPYPGHNSPLHF; CDR3nt: TGTGCCAGCAGCCCCTATCCGGGACATAATTCACCCCTCCACTTT; j_gene: TRBJ1-6; v_gene: TRBV9; abundance: many; d_gene: NA
CDR3aa: CASSQAVVRGYMNTEAFF; CDR3nt: TGTGCCAGCAGCCAAGCGGTAGTCAGGGGTTATATGAACACTGAAGCTTTCTTT; j_gene: TRBJ1-1; v_gene: TRBV4-2; abundance: many; d_gene: NA
CDR3aa: CASSLGGKFRTQYF; CDR3nt: TGTGCCAGCAGTTTAGGGGGGAAGTTTCGGACCCAGTACTTC; j_gene: TRBJ2-5; v_gene: TRBV28; abundance: many; d_gene: NA
CDR3aa: CASSSPGGQGNEQFF; CDR3nt: TGTGCCAGCAGCTCACCAGGGGGACAGGGGAATGAGCAGTTCTTC; j_gene: TRBJ2-1; v_gene: TRBV7-9; abundance: NA; d_gene: TRBD1
CDR3aa: CSVGGGGETQYF; CDR3nt: TGCAGCGTTGGGGGGGGCGGCGAGACCCAGTACTTC; j_gene: TRBJ2-5; v_gene: TRBV29-1; abundance: few; d_gene: NA
CDR3aa: CASSEGENIQYF; CDR3nt: TGTGCCAGCAGCGAAGGAGAAAACATTCAGTACTTC; j_gene: TRBJ2-4; v_gene: TRBV5-6; abundance: few; d_gene: NA
CDR3aa: CATSKGQNTEAFF; CDR3nt: TGTGCCACCTCGAAGGGGCAGAACACTGAAGCTTTCTTT; j_gene: TRBJ1-1; v_gene: TRBV10-3; abundance: many; d_gene: NA
CDR3aa: CASHSLNSGANVLTF; CDR3nt: TGTGCCAGCCACAGTCTAAACTCTGGGGCCAACGTCCTGACTTTC; j_gene: TRBJ2-6; v_gene: TRBV5-5; abundance: few; d_gene: NA
CDR3aa: CASSGLAGVGEQYF; CDR3nt: TGTGCCAGCAGTGGACTAGCGGGAGTAGGCGAGCAGTACTTC; j_gene: TRBJ2-7; v_gene: TRBV6-1; abundance: medium-sized; d_gene: TRBD2
CDR3aa: CASSLGPSSGNTIYF; CDR3nt: TGCGCCAGCAGCTTGGGACCGAGCTCTGGAAACACCATATATTTT; j_gene: TRBJ1-3; v_gene: TRBV5-1; abundance: many; d_gene: NA
CDR3aa: CASSFIGYNEQFF; CDR3nt: TGCGCCAGCAGCTTCATAGGTTACAATGAGCAGTTCTTC; j_gene: TRBJ2-1; v_gene: TRBV5-1; abundance: NA; d_gene: NA